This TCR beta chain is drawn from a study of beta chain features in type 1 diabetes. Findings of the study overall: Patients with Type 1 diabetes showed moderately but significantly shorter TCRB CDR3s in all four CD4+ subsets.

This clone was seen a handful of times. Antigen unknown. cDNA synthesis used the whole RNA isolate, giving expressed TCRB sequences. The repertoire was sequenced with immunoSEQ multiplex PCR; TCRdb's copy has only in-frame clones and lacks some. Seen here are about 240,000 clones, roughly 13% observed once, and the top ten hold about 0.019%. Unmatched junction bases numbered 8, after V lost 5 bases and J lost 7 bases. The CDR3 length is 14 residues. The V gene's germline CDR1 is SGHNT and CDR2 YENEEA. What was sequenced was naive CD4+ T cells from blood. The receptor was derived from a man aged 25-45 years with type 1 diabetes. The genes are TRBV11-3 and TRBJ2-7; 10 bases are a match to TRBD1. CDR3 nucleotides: TGTGCCAGCAGCCCGCGACAGGGGGCGAGGGAGCAGTACTTC. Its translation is CASSPRQGAREQYF.